This T cell receptor (beta chain) was profiled in a study of read filtering for tumor transcriptome and immune sequencing. Overall study context: Among patients, under 20 were male and 14 female, aged about 47 to 80 (mean about 66). DNase treatment preceded whole-transcriptome library preparation.

This clonotype appeared a few times. Mismatch with germline at one junction end may stem from a read error. The library was built from around 380 ng RNA with molecular barcoded adaptors for alpha/delta and beta/gamma chains. TCRdb re-called the reads through MiXCR, storing one row per CDR3 protein. The repertoire includes about 22,000 distinct CDR3 sequences, approximately 15% of them detected once, and 60% to 80% sits in the top ten. CDR1 is SGHAT and CDR2 is FQNNGV in the germline V gene. The CDR3 extends over 17 amino acids. The V and J genes are TRBV11-2 and TRBJ2-3; D is perhaps TRBD2 (5 bases). The receptor comes from a donor over 35 with multiple myeloma. What was sequenced was a population of CD138-negative cells sorted from bone marrow. CDR3 nucleotides: TGTGCCAGCAGCATAGATCTGGTCCCCGCTAGCACAGATACGCAGTACTTT. Amino acid sequence: CASSIDLVPASTDTQYF.